This TCR beta chain was recorded in a study of control samples from healthy donors and cancer patients. The table came from immunoSEQ multiplex PCR; TCRdb's copy has only in-frame clones and leaves some out. The sample lists roughly 190,000 clones, 91% seen once, with 1.8% in the top ten. The CDR3 is 15 residues long. From germline, CDR1 is LNHDA and CDR2 SQIVND (reference sequence). V lost 3 bases to trimming and J lost 0 bases, with 9 bases between them. The TCR sequence derives from a man in his thirties or forties in good health. This rearrangement joins TRBV19 to TRBJ1-3, with D hard to call. Sequencing input: blood. In DNA, the CDR3 is TGTGCCAGTAGTATCGGTGAGGGCTCTGGAAACACCATATATTTT. Translating it yields CASSIGEGSGNTIYF.